This TCR beta chain was obtained from a study of blood T cell repertoires in COVID-19. For the study at large: Italy, Spain and the United States were the sources of the convalescent and acute COVID-19 samples. T cells, B-cell-depleted T cells, or PBMCs provided the cDNA or gDNA that served as material.

Profiling relied on immunoSEQ multiplex PCR, and the TCRdb table lists in-frame clones only, not all of them. Among about 73,000 clones listed, about 83% were seen once. With V trimmed by 4 bases and J by 5 bases, 10 bases remained unmatched. The germline gives CDR1 LNHDA, CDR2 SQIVND (reference sequence). The CDR3 length is 16 residues. A single count supports this clone. The source is a woman in her sixties with acute or convalescent COVID-19. This chain uses TRBV19 with TRBJ2-3; 9 positions match TRBD2. The material sequenced was peripheral blood. The CDR3 loop reads CASSSFLRRGGDTQYF. The CDR3 region has the DNA TGTGCCAGTAGTAGCTTTCTCCGGCGGGGGGGAGATACGCAGTATTTT.